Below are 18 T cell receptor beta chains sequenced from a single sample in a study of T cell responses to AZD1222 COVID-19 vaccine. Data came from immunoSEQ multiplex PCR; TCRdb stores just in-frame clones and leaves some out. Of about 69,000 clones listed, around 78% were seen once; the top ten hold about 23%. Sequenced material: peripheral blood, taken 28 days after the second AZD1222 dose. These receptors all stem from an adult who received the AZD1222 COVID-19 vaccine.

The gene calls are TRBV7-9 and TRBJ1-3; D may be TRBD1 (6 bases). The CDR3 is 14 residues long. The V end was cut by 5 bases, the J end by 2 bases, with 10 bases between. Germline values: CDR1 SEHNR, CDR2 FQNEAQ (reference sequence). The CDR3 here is CASSPQGAGNTIYF. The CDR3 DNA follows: TGTGCCAGCAGCCCACAGGGTGCTGGAAACACCATATATTTT.

CDR3 amino acids: CASSLQPTDSSNYGYTF. CDR3 DNA: TGTGCCAGCAGCTTACAACCTACCGACAGCTCTAACTATGGCTACACCTTC. The chain has TRBV7-6 and TRBJ1-2; possible D gene TRBD1, 5 bases. The CDR3 sequence is 17 residues long. Germline lookup yields CDR1 SGHVS and CDR2 FNYEAQ. The V and J ends lost 2 bases and 0 bases respectively, with 16 bases between them.

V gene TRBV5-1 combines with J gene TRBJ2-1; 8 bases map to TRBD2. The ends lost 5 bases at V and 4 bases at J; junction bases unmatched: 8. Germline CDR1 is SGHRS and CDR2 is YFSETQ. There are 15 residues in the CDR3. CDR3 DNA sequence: TGCGCCAGCAGGGGAGCGGGAGAGAGGTACAATGAGCAGTTCTTC. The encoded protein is CASRGAGERYNEQFF.

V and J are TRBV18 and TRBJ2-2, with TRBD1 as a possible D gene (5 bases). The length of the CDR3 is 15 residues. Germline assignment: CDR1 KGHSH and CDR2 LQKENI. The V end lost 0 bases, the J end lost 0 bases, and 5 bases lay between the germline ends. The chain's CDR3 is CASSPPGPNTGELFF. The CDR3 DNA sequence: TGTGCCAGCTCACCACCGGGGCCGAACACCGGGGAGCTGTTTTTT.

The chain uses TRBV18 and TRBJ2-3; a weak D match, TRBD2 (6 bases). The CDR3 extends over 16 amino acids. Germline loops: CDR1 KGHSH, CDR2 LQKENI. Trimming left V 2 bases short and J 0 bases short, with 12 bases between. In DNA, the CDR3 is TGTGCCAGCTCACCAGTATGGGGACTGAGCACAGATACGCAGTATTTT. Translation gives CASSPVWGLSTDTQYF.

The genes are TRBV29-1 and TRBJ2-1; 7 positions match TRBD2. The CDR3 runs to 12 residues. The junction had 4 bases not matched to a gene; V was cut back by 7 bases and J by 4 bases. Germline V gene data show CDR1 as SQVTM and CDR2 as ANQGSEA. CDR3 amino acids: CSASGTYNEQFF. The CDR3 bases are TGCAGCGCTAGCGGTACATACAATGAGCAGTTCTTC.

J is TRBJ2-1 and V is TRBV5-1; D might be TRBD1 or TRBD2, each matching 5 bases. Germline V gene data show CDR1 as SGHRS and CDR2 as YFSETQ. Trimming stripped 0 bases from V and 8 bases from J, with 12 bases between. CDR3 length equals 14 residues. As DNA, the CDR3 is TGCGCCAGCAGCTTGGGAGGGGCCTTCGATGAGCAGTTCTTC. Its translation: CASSLGGAFDEQFF. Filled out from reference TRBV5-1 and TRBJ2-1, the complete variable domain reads KAGVTQTPRYLIKTRGQQVTLSCSPISGHRSVSWYQQTPGQGLQFLFEYFSETQRNKGNFPGRFSGRQFSNSRSEMNVSTLELGDSALYLCASSLGGAFDEQFFGPGTRLTVL.

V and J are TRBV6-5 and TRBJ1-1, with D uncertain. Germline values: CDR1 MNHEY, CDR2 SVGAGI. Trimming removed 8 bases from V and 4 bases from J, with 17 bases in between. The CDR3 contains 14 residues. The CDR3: CASDPGTMGTEAFF. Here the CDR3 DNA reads TGTGCCAGCGACCCAGGTACTATGGGCACTGAAGCTTTCTTT.

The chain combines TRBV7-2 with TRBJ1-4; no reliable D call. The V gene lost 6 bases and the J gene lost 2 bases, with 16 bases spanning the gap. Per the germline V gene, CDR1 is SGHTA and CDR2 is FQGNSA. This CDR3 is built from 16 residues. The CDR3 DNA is TGTGCCAGCAGAATAAACAGCGGAAAGACTAATGAAAAACTGTTTTTT. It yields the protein CASRINSGKTNEKLFF.

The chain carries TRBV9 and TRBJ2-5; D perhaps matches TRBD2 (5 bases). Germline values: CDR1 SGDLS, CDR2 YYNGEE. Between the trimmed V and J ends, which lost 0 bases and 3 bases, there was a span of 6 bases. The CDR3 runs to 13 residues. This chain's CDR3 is CASSVAGKETQYF. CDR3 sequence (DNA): TGTGCCAGCAGCGTAGCGGGGAAAGAGACCCAGTACTTC.

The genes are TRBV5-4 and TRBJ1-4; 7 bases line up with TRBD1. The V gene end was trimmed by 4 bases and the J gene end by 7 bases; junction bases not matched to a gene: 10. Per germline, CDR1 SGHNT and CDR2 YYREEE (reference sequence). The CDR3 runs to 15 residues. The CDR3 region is CASSAAGQLGEKLFF. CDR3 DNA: TGTGCCAGCAGCGCCGCGGGACAGTTGGGTGAAAAACTGTTTTTT.

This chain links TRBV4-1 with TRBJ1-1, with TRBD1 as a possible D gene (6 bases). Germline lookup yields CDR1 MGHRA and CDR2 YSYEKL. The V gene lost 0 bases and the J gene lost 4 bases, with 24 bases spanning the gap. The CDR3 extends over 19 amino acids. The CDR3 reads CASSQEVYGGPFWITEAFF. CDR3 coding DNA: TGCGCCAGCAGCCAAGAAGTATACGGGGGCCCATTCTGGATCACTGAAGCTTTCTTT.

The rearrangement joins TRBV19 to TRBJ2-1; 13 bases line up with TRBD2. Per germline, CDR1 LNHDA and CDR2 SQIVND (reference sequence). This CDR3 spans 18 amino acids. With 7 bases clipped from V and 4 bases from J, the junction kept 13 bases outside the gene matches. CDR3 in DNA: TGTGCCAGTATGGGGATACGGACTAGCGGGAGTGGGTACAATGAGCAGTTCTTC. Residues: CASMGIRTSGSGYNEQFF.

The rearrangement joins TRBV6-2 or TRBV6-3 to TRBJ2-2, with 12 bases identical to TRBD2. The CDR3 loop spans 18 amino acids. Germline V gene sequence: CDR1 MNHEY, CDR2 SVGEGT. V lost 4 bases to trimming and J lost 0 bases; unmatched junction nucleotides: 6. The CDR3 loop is CASSFLGLAGTNTGELFF. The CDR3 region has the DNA TGTGCCAGCAGTTTCCTAGGACTAGCGGGAACGAACACCGGGGAGCTGTTTTTT.

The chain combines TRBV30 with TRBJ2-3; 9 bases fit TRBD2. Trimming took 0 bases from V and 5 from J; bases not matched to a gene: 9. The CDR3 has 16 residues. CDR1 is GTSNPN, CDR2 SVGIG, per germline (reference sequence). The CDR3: CAWSVGGGRAGDTQYF. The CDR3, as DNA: TGTGCCTGGAGTGTAGGGGGCGGGAGGGCCGGAGATACGCAGTATTTT. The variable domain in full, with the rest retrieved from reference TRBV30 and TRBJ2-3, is SQTIHQWPATLVQPVGSPLSLECTVEGTSNPNLYWYRQAAGRGLQLLFYSVGIGQISSEVPQNLSASRPQDRQFILSSKKLLLSDSGFYLCAWSVGGGRAGDTQYFGPGTRLTVL.

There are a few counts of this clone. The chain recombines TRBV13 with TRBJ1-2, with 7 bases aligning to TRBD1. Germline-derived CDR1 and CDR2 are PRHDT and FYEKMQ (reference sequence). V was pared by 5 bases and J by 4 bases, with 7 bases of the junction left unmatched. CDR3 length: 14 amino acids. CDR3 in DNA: TGTGCCAGCAGCAAAAAACAGGGGCTCTATGGCTACACCTTC. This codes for CASSKKQGLYGYTF.

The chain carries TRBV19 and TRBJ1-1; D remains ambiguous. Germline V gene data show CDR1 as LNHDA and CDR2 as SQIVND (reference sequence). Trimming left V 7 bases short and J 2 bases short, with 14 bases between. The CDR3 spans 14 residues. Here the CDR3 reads CASTTMDLNTEAFF. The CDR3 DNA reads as TGTGCCAGTACCACAATGGATCTTAACACTGAAGCTTTCTTT.

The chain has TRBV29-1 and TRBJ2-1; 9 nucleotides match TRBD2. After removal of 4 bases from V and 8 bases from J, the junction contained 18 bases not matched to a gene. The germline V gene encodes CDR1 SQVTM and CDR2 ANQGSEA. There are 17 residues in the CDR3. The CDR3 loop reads CSVGGFSGTSLSHEQFF. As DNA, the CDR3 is TGCAGCGTTGGAGGGTTCTCCGGGACTAGCTTAAGTCATGAGCAGTTCTTC.